Here is one T cell receptor beta chain with its context. Germline CDR1 MDHEN, CDR2 SYDVKM. The CDR3 covers 14 residues. The V end was cut by 2 bases, the J end by 0 bases, with 5 bases between. TCRdb re-called the RT-PCR reads through MiXCR, storing one row per CDR3 protein. The sample includes hundreds of thousands of distinct CDR3 sequences, about 38% of them seen just once. This record comes from a study of patients and donors after allogeneic stem cell transplantation. Sequences were obtained from blood, either unsorted or a sorted T cell fraction (not recorded which). The J gene is TRBJ1-5, the V gene TRBV28; D unclear. The sequence was collected from a human donor who was either an allogeneic HSCT recipient or a stem cell or donor lymphocyte infusion donor (not recorded which). It is not recorded whose cells these are; they may come from a transplant donor. The CDR3 spells CASSLLDSNQPQHF. The DNA for the CDR3 is TGTGCCAGCAGTTTACTTGATAGCAATCAGCCCCAGCATTTT.